These 11 T cell receptor beta chains came from one sample sequenced in a study of beta chain features in type 1 diabetes. Of the isolated RNA, all was reverse transcribed, and so the sequenced material was expressed TCRB transcripts. The method was immunoSEQ multiplex PCR; TCRdb's version includes in-frame clones alone and lacks a portion of them. This sample has 400,000 to 450,000 clones, with approximately 15% found just once. Input material: naive CD4+ T cells from blood. These receptors came from a man aged 30 to 45 in good health.

This clone was seen a few times. The chain couples TRBV25-1 to TRBJ2-1; no clear D gene. Between the trimmed V and J ends, which lost 0 bases and 4 bases, there was a span of 13 bases. From germline, CDR1 is MGHDK and CDR2 SYGVNS. CDR3 size: 16 residues. The CDR3 coding sequence is TGTGCCAGCAGTGAATACGAGACACCCCTATACAATGAGCAGTTCTTC. This gives the protein CASSEYETPLYNEQFF.

This chain connects TRBV19 to TRBJ1-4; perhaps TRBD1 as D (5 bases). This CDR3 comprises 12 residues. V was clipped by 6 bases and J by 13 bases, with 15 bases between them. From germline, CDR1 is LNHDA and CDR2 SQIVND (reference sequence). The CDR3 DNA reads as TGTGCCAGTAGCGGTCAGGGTTTCGGACTGTTTTTT. This sequence encodes CASSGQGFGLFF.

This clone was found a few times. The chain employs TRBV13 and TRBJ1-2; 9 positions agree with TRBD1. The CDR3 is 17 residues long. J was trimmed by 3 bases and V by 2 bases; bases with no gene match: 10. Per germline, CDR1 PRHDT and CDR2 FYEKMQ (reference sequence). The CDR3: CASSLYGTGTRYYGYTF. As DNA, the CDR3 is TGTGCCAGCAGCTTATACGGGACAGGGACTAGGTACTATGGCTACACCTTC.

This clone showed up just a few times. J is TRBJ2-3 and V is TRBV10-3; D unclear. V lost 2 bases and J 1 base, leaving 16 bases between the germline ends. The CDR3 covers 17 residues. The germline V gene has CDR1 ENHRY and CDR2 SYGVKD. The CDR3 DNA reads TGTGCCATCAGTGAGGGGGTCCCTGGCGGCGGCACAGATACGCAGTATTTT. Its protein is CAISEGVPGGGTDTQYF.

This clone has more than one count but fewer than ten. V is TRBV29-1 and J is TRBJ1-1, with unresolved D. Germline V lookup: CDR1 SQVTM, CDR2 ANQGSEA. The CDR3 consists of 11 residues. The CDR3 coding sequence is TGCAGGGGGTTAGGGTACACTGAAGCTTTCTTT. Residues: CRGLGYTEAFF.

The chain is built from TRBV5-4 and TRBJ2-7, with 11 bases lining up with TRBD1. The CDR3 is 15 amino acids. With 3 bases clipped from V and 7 bases from J, the junction kept 9 bases outside the gene matches. The germline gives CDR1 SGHNT, CDR2 YYREEE (reference sequence). The CDR3: CASSYIGQGAGEQYF. The CDR3 nucleotides read TGTGCCAGCAGCTATATAGGACAGGGGGCGGGTGAGCAGTACTTC.

This clone has more than one count but fewer than ten. V is TRBV5-6 and J is TRBJ2-4; D is unresolved. In germline, CDR1 is SGHDT, CDR2 YYEEEE. This CDR3 region has 15 residues. V lost 2 bases, J lost 2 bases, and 11 bases lay in between. DNA for the CDR3: TGTGCCAGCAGCTTCGGTCTATCCCCCAAAAACATTCAGTACTTC. This sequence encodes CASSFGLSPKNIQYF.

The J gene is TRBJ2-5, the V gene TRBV7-2; tentatively, D is TRBD1 (6 bases). The germline CDR1 and CDR2 sequences are SGHTA and FQGNSA. The CDR3 extends over 14 amino acids. With 6 bases removed from V and 2 bases from J, the gap between germline ends came to 13 bases. The chain's CDR3 is CASSLPTGQETQYF. In nucleotides, the CDR3 is TGTGCCAGCAGTCTTCCGACAGGACAAGAGACCCAGTACTTC.

This clone was picked up a small number of times. The chain has TRBV30 and TRBJ1-2; D is uncertain. V shed 1 base and J shed 6 bases, with 12 bases lying between them. CDR3 length: 13 amino acids. From germline, CDR1 is GTSNPN and CDR2 SVGIG (reference sequence). The CDR3 reads CAWSAGAGHGYTF. Here the CDR3 DNA reads TGTGCCTGGAGTGCGGGCGCGGGTCATGGCTACACCTTC.

The chain employs TRBV4-3 and TRBJ2-3; 9 bases match TRBD2. Germline CDR1 reads LGHNA; CDR2 reads YSLEER. CDR3 length: 17 residues. V dropped 3 bases and J dropped 2; count of bases not matched to a gene: 9. The CDR3 region has the DNA TGCGCCAGCAGCCAGGAAGCTAGCGGGACGACCACAGATACGCAGTATTTT. Its translation: CASSQEASGTTTDTQYF.

V usage is TRBV7-9 and J usage is TRBJ1-3; D uncertain. Germline V gene data show CDR1 as SEHNR and CDR2 as FQNEAQ (reference sequence). This CDR3 has 15 residues. The germline V and J ends were trimmed by 1 base and 0 bases, with 7 bases remaining between them. CDR3 bases: TGTGCCAGCAGCTTAGGAGGGAGCTCTGGAAACACCATATATTTT. This sequence encodes CASSLGGSSGNTIYF.